The 32 T cell receptor beta chains in this list originate from one sample, sequenced in a study of post-analysis software for immune sequencing data. Overall study results and limits: Controls showed lower frequencies than patients for roughly five TRBV segments, and TRBV5-6, TRBV5-1 and TRBV20-1 were among these.

cDNA libraries of TCR beta carried unique molecular identifiers. TCRdb re-called the PCR reads with MiXCR, one entry per CDR3 protein. The table records roughly 700,000 distinct CDR3 sequences, 25% to 30% of them present only once. The antigens for these receptors are not known. Material for sequencing was blood. The receptors stem from a girl under 18 with multiple sclerosis.

This clonotype was recorded a few times. V usage is TRBV5-6 and J usage is TRBJ2-1; D gene unclear. V shed 0 bases and J shed 2 bases, with 9 bases lying between them. The CDR3 consists of 15 residues. Germline V gene sequence: CDR1 SGHDT, CDR2 YYEEEE. The CDR3 sequence: CASSLAQVTYNEQFF. The CDR3 bases are TGTGCCAGCAGCTTGGCGCAGGTGACCTACAATGAGCAGTTCTTC.

There are a few counts of this clonotype. DNA of the CDR3: TGTGCCAGCAGGGATACGACTAGCGGGGAGCAGTTCTTC. The encoded protein is CASRDTTSGEQFF. V and J are TRBV6-1 and TRBJ2-1; 10 bases fit TRBD2. The V segment lost 6 bases and the J segment 10 bases; nucleotides outside the gene matches: 6. CDR1 and CDR2 from the germline V gene are MNHNS and SASEGT. The CDR3 is 13 amino acids.

This clonotype was observed a handful of times. The V gene is TRBV11-2, the J gene TRBJ2-5; D remains ambiguous. The V end lost 3 bases, the J end lost 5 bases, and 16 bases lay between the germline ends. This CDR3 contains 15 residues. The germline gives CDR1 SGHAT, CDR2 FQNNGV. As DNA, the CDR3 is TGTGCCAGCAGCTTTGGGGTCCTGTTGTTGGAGACCCAGTACTTC. It codes for CASSFGVLLLETQYF. The whole variable domain, filled in from reference TRBV11-2 and TRBJ2-5, reads EAGVAQSPRYKIIEKRQSVAFWCNPISGHATLYWYQQILGQGPKLLIQFQNNGVVDDSQLPKDRFSAERLKGVDSTLKIQPAKLEDSAVYLCASSFGVLLLETQYFGPGTRLLVL.

The rearrangement uses TRBV4-1 and TRBJ2-1; D not resolved. Germline V CDR1 and CDR2: MGHRA, YSYEKL. This CDR3 has 17 amino acids. V lost 0 bases and J lost 0, with 12 bases in between. In DNA, the CDR3 is TGCGCCAGCAGCCAAGATGGGAAGGTTCGCTCCTACAATGAGCAGTTCTTC. Translating it yields CASSQDGKVRSYNEQFF.

This clonotype was recorded many times. The chain carries TRBV7-2 and TRBJ2-7; TRBD1 matches at 11 bases. V trimming: 6 bases; J trimming: 7 bases; junction bases outside the gene matches: 8. CDR3 size: 14 residues. Germline loops: CDR1 SGHTA, CDR2 FQGNSA. CDR3 DNA: TGTGCCAGCAGAACCGGGACAGGGGGTGTTGAGCAGTACTTC. Translated, it gives CASRTGTGGVEQYF.

Comments on this clonotype: Just one base apart from a much larger clone, this may be a read error. J is TRBJ2-7 and V is TRBV6-5, with D maybe TRBD2 (7 bases). CDR3 length equals 13 residues. Germline values: CDR1 MNHEY, CDR2 SVGAGI. V lost 10 bases to trimming and J lost 7 bases, with 20 bases between them. The CDR3 here is CATRDGGLGEQYF. CDR3 coding DNA: TGTGCCACCCGAGACGGGGGGCTCGGGGAGCAGTACTTC.

The chain combines TRBV24-1 with TRBJ2-5; D is possibly TRBD1 or TRBD2 (5 bases each). Germline values: CDR1 KGHDR, CDR2 SFDVKD. The CDR3 has 14 amino acids. V was clipped by 4 bases and J by 7 bases, with 15 bases between them. CDR3 protein: CATSDRGPGGTQYF. The CDR3 region has the DNA TGTGCCACCAGTGACCGGGGACCTGGCGGGACCCAGTACTTC.

The J gene is TRBJ2-5, the V gene TRBV4-1; D uncertain. Germline CDR1 reads MGHRA; CDR2 reads YSYEKL. CDR3 length equals 14 residues. Trimming took 0 bases from V and 5 from J, leaving 10 bases between them. The CDR3, as DNA: TGCGCCAGCAGCCAAGACCGGACCGTTGAGACCCAGTACTTC. It yields the protein CASSQDRTVETQYF.

J is TRBJ2-2 and V is TRBV6-5; D possibly corresponds to TRBD2 (5 bases). Trimming pared 2 bases from V and 0 bases from J, leaving 10 bases between. The CDR3 sequence is 16 residues long. The germline gives CDR1 MNHEY, CDR2 SVGAGI. The CDR3 loop reads CASSYGGRANTGELFF. In DNA form, the CDR3 reads TGTGCCAGCAGTTACGGTGGGCGGGCGAACACCGGGGAGCTGTTTTTT.

The chain recombines TRBV6-1 with TRBJ2-7; D remains ambiguous. Deletions cut 7 bases from V and 3 bases from J, with 10 bases between. CDR1 is MNHNS and CDR2 is SASEGT in the germline V gene. CDR3 length: 12 amino acids. The CDR3 loop is CASTAFRYEQYF. The CDR3 nucleotides read TGTGCCAGCACCGCATTCCGCTACGAGCAGTACTTC.

This clonotype was picked up a small number of times. J is TRBJ2-4 and V is TRBV15; D tentatively reads TRBD1 or TRBD2 (5 bases each). Trimming took 2 bases from V and 5 from J, leaving 16 bases between them. The CDR3 has 16 amino acids. Germline CDR1 is LNHNV and CDR2 is YYDKDF (reference sequence). The CDR3 reads CATSRNHAGAENIQYF. CDR3 nucleotides: TGTGCCACCAGCAGAAATCATGCCGGGGCCGAAAACATTCAGTACTTC.

This clonotype occurred a few times. CDR3 loop: CASSSGVSGGIKTQYF. The DNA for the CDR3 is TGTGCCAGCAGCTCCGGCGTTAGCGGAGGGATAAAGACCCAGTACTTC. The chain couples TRBV6-5 to TRBJ2-5; weak D call: TRBD2 (6 bases). Germline V CDR1 and CDR2: MNHEY, SVGAGI. V was clipped by 6 bases and J by 6 bases, with 23 bases between them. This CDR3 has 16 amino acids.

Of note for this clonotype: At one end the junction does not follow the germline gene, possibly because of a read error. V gene TRBV6-1 combines with J gene TRBJ1-2; D is possibly TRBD1 (5 bases). The CDR3 loop spans 18 amino acids. Per germline, CDR1 MNHNS and CDR2 SASEGT. CDR3 amino acids: CASSTDISREGTFYGYIF. The CDR3 coding sequence is TGTGCCAGCAGTACGGACATTTCCCGCGAGGGCACCTTCTATGGCTACATCTTC.

In its sample, this clonotype was seen a few times. The chain couples TRBV21-1 to TRBJ2-1; the D call in the table, TRBD1, was not verified against the DNA. TRBV21-1 is a recognized pseudogene. There are 14 residues in the CDR3. The CDR3 reads CASSKKEDRDKQFF. The CDR3 DNA reads as TGTGCCAGCAGCAAAAAGGAGGACAGGGATAAGCAGTTCTTC.

The rearrangement links TRBV20-1 to TRBJ1-1, with a weak D call TRBD1 (5 bases). With 0 bases removed from V and 1 base from J, the gap between germline ends came to 9 bases. The CDR3 loop spans 14 amino acids. Germline V gene sequence: CDR1 DFQATT, CDR2 SNEGSKA (reference sequence). The CDR3: CSARDQGQNTEAFF. The DNA for the CDR3 is TGCAGTGCTAGAGATCAGGGCCAGAACACTGAAGCTTTCTTT.

This clonotype showed up just a few times. The chain carries TRBV5-1 and TRBJ2-7; possibly TRBD2 for D (5 bases). The CDR3 spans 16 residues. Trimming left V 4 bases short and J 0 bases short, with 17 bases between. Germline CDR1 SGHRS, CDR2 YFSETQ. In nucleotides, the CDR3 is TGCGCCAGCAGCCCTGCCCCGATAGGGAGCTCCTACGAGCAGTACTTC. It specifies CASSPAPIGSSYEQYF.

Remarks on this clonotype: A much bigger clone sits one base away, suggesting this may be a read error. The chain has TRBV4-3 and TRBJ1-2, with 10 bases fitting TRBD1. The germline V gene has CDR1 LGHNA and CDR2 YSLEER. This CDR3 is built from 16 residues. Trimming at V came to 1 base and at J to 6 bases, leaving 8 bases not matched to a gene. Here the CDR3 reads CASSQGRAGTGDGYTF. The CDR3 region has the DNA TGCGCCAGCAGCCAAGGTAGGGCCGGGACAGGGGATGGCTACACCTTC.

This rearrangement joins TRBV5-1 to TRBJ2-7; perhaps TRBD2 as D (5 bases). Germline V gene sequence: CDR1 SGHRS, CDR2 YFSETQ. The CDR3 spans 13 residues. Deletions cut 4 bases from V and 3 bases from J, with 11 bases between. The CDR3 region has the DNA TGCGCCAGCAGCCCACGGGGAGACTACGAGCAGTACTTC. Translating it yields CASSPRGDYEQYF.

This clonotype was observed at least ten times. This chain joins TRBV10-2 and TRBJ2-7; no reliable D call. CDR1 is WSHSY and CDR2 is SAAADI in the germline V gene. The V end was cut by 0 bases, the J end by 7 bases, with 10 bases between. CDR3 length equals 13 residues. The CDR3 DNA reads TGCGCCAGCAGTGAGTCGATAGCCGGGGAGCAGTACTTC. Translating it yields CASSESIAGEQYF.

This clonotype was observed a few times. The chain uses TRBV24-1 and TRBJ2-5; D not certain. Trimming cost V 5 bases and J 0 bases, with 6 bases left between them. Germline values: CDR1 KGHDR, CDR2 SFDVKD. This CDR3 is built from 13 residues. The CDR3 reads CATSGQYQETQYF. CDR3 in DNA: TGTGCCACCAGTGGTCAGTACCAAGAGACCCAGTACTTC.

This clonotype was recorded many times. V gene TRBV4-1 combines with J gene TRBJ2-1, with 7 nucleotides matching TRBD2. V lost 4 bases to trimming and J lost 9 bases; unmatched junction nucleotides: 15. This CDR3 is built from 16 residues. Germline lookup yields CDR1 MGHRA and CDR2 YSYEKL. CDR3 loop: CASSLSERGSGGEQFF. DNA of the CDR3: TGCGCCAGCAGCCTGTCTGAGCGGGGATCCGGTGGTGAGCAGTTCTTC.

V gene TRBV5-1 combines with J gene TRBJ2-7; TRBD1 is a possible D gene (6 bases). Deletions cut 4 bases from V and 5 bases from J, with 13 bases between. In germline, CDR1 is SGHRS, CDR2 YFSETQ. This CDR3 is 13 amino acids long. The CDR3 loop is CASSATGSHEQYF. The CDR3 coding sequence is TGCGCCAGCAGCGCTACAGGGAGCCACGAGCAGTACTTC.

This rearrangement joins TRBV6-6 to TRBJ1-2, with no clear D. Between the trimmed V and J ends, which lost 7 bases and 6 bases, there was a span of 24 bases. The CDR3 contains 16 residues. Germline V gene data show CDR1 as MNHNY and CDR2 as SVGAGI (reference sequence). CDR3 nucleotides: TGTGCCAGCACCATTACGGGCGGGTTTAGAGTCGATGGCTACACCTTC. It specifies CASTITGGFRVDGYTF.

V usage is TRBV28 and J usage is TRBJ2-5; D may correspond to TRBD1 or TRBD2 (5 bases each). Germline CDR1 reads MDHEN; CDR2 reads SYDVKM. CDR3 length equals 14 residues. V was cut by 3 bases and J by 3 bases, with 11 bases left in between. DNA of the CDR3: TGTGCCAGCAGTTTGTATAGGGGAGAAGAGACCCAGTACTTC. Translating it yields CASSLYRGEETQYF.

This clonotype has only a few counts. The rearrangement joins TRBV15 to TRBJ2-3; TRBD1 aligns across 7 bases. V was clipped by 1 base and J by 4 bases; unmatched bases: 5. CDR3 length: 15 residues. The germline gives CDR1 LNHNV, CDR2 YYDKDF (reference sequence). The chain's CDR3 is CATSRAQGRPDTQYF. CDR3 coding DNA: TGTGCCACCAGCAGAGCACAGGGGCGACCAGATACGCAGTATTTT.

V is TRBV27 and J is TRBJ2-5; TRBD1 aligns across 7 bases. CDR3 length equals 14 residues. CDR1 is MNHEY and CDR2 is SMNVEV in the germline V gene (reference sequence). The J segment lost 4 bases and the V segment lost 5 bases, leaving 7 bases of the junction unmatched. CDR3 in amino acids: CASSTWDSPETQYF. CDR3 in DNA: TGTGCCAGCAGTACGTGGGACAGCCCAGAGACCCAGTACTTC.

Regarding this clonotype: It is likely a read error, because the conserved phenylalanine at the end of the CDR3 is missing. The chain joins TRBV12-3 or TRBV12-4 to TRBJ2-1; TRBD1 matches 9 bases. This CDR3 has 14 amino acids. The V gene end was trimmed by 2 bases and the J gene end by 9 bases; junction bases not matched to a gene: 5. This CDR3 is CASSLLDRGGEQFL. For the CDR3, the DNA is TGTGCCAGCAGTTTATTGGACAGGGGAGGTGAGCAGTTCTTA.

Regarding this clonotype: An end of the junction does not agree with germline; a read error may underlie this. The V and J genes are TRBV4-1 and TRBJ2-5; TRBD1 might be the D (5 bases). This CDR3 contains 15 residues. Germline lookup yields CDR1 MGHRA and CDR2 YSYEKL. CDR3 amino acids: CASSQDPTGQKTQYF. CDR3 in DNA: TGCGCCAGCAGCCAAGACCCCACAGGCCAAAAGACCCAGTACTTC.

J is TRBJ1-4 and V is TRBV28; 9 bases are a match to TRBD1. This CDR3 comprises 15 residues. Germline assignment: CDR1 MDHEN and CDR2 SYDVKM. V dropped 4 bases and J dropped 6; count of bases not matched to a gene: 6. The CDR3, as DNA: TGTGCCAGCAGTTCCTCGGACAGGGGCTATGAAAAACTGTTTTTT. Residues: CASSSSDRGYEKLFF.

This clonotype was seen a handful of times. J is TRBJ2-7 and V is TRBV5-1, with D possibly TRBD2 on 5 matching bases. Germline V CDR1 and CDR2: SGHRS, YFSETQ. Deletions cut 4 bases from V and 7 bases from J, with 18 bases between. This CDR3 comprises 14 residues. CDR3 sequence: CASSTPARGREQYF. CDR3 in DNA: TGCGCCAGCAGCACCCCAGCACGGGGTCGAGAGCAGTACTTC.

This clonotype appeared a few times. The rearrangement links TRBV28 to TRBJ2-3, with D maybe TRBD2 (5 bases). V lost 4 bases and J lost 4, with 24 bases in between. Looked up from germline, CDR1 is MDHEN and CDR2 is SYDVKM. The CDR3 is 18 residues long. The CDR3 nucleotides are TGTGCCAGCAGTTCGTTATTATTCGGTAGCGCTTCGGCAGATACGCAGTATTTT. Translation gives CASSSLLFGSASADTQYF.

The chain employs TRBV10-3 and TRBJ1-6, with 7 bases matching TRBD1. With 6 bases clipped from V and 7 bases from J, the junction kept 9 bases outside the gene matches. The CDR3 spans 15 residues. Germline CDR1 and CDR2: ENHRY and SYGVKD. The CDR3 DNA is TGTGCCATCAGGCAGGGGACAGCGTTAAATTCACCCCTCCACTTT. Its protein is CAIRQGTALNSPLHF.